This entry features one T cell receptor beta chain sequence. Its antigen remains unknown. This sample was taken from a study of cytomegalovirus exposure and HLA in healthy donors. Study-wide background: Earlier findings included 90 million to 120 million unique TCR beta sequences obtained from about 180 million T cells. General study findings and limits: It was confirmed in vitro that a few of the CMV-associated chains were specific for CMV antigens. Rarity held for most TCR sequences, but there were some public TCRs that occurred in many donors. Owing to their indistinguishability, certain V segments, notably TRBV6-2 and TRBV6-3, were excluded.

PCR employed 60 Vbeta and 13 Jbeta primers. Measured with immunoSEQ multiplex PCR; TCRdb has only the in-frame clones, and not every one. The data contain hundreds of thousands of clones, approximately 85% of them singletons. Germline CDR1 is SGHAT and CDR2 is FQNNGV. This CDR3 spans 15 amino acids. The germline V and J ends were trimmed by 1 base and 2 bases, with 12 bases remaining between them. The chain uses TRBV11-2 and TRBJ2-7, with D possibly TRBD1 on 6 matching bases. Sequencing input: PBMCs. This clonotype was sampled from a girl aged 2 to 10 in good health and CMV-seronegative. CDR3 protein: CASSLVGQLTYEQYF. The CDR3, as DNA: TGTGCCAGCAGCTTAGTAGGACAGCTCACCTACGAGCAGTACTTC.